What follows are 24 T cell receptor beta chains derived from one specimen sequenced in a study of blood T cell repertoires in COVID-19. Using immunoSEQ multiplex PCR, the repertoire was profiled, and TCRdb retains in-frame clones only, with some absent. Of 130,000 or so clones listed, over 80% are singletons. Specimen: peripheral blood. The receptor source for this set is a man aged 55 to 70 with active or convalescent COVID-19.

The rearrangement uses TRBV19 and TRBJ2-1; 10 nucleotides agree with TRBD1. Germline CDR1 is LNHDA and CDR2 is SQIVND (reference sequence). The V gene end was trimmed by 6 bases and the J gene end by 2 bases; junction bases not matched to a gene: 4. CDR3 size: 15 residues. For the CDR3, the DNA is TGTGCCAGTAGGACGACAGGGGGCGCCTACAATGAGCAGTTCTTC. Translation: CASRTTGGAYNEQFF.

About this clone: At one boundary the junction diverges from the germline segment, which might be a read error. In nucleotides, the CDR3 is TGTGCTAGCAGCTTGGACTACAATCAGCCCCAGCATTTT. Residues: CASSLDYNQPQHF. This chain connects TRBV7-7 to TRBJ1-5; no definite D call. Germline-derived CDR1 and CDR2 are SSHAT and FNYEAQ (reference sequence). The CDR3 covers 13 residues.

The rearrangement uses TRBV6-5 and TRBJ2-3; 7 bases are a match to TRBD2. Germline values: CDR1 MNHEY, CDR2 SVGAGI. Trimming cost V 2 bases and J 3 bases; bases outside gene matches: 5. The CDR3 length is 15 residues. Here the CDR3 reads CASSYAGARTDTQYF. In nucleotides, the CDR3 is TGTGCCAGCAGTTACGCGGGAGCTAGGACAGATACGCAGTATTTT.

This chain uses TRBV6-5 with TRBJ1-6, with 8 bases lining up with TRBD1. With 0 bases clipped from V and 10 bases from J, the junction kept 2 bases outside the gene matches. There are 14 residues in the CDR3. Germline V gene lookup returns CDR1 MNHEY and CDR2 SVGAGI. CDR3 residues: CASSYSQGASPLHF. CDR3 coding DNA: TGTGCCAGCAGTTACTCGCAGGGGGCATCACCCCTCCACTTT.

This chain connects TRBV28 to TRBJ1-2, with 10 bases lining up with TRBD1. The CDR3 spans 13 residues. Per the germline V gene, CDR1 is MDHEN and CDR2 is SYDVKM. V shed 6 bases, J shed 6 bases, and the junction held 4 bases outside the gene matches. The CDR3 reads CASRTGGGDGYTF. The CDR3 DNA reads as TGTGCCAGCAGGACAGGGGGCGGGGATGGCTACACCTTC.

The CDR3 region is CASSPPGGNEKLFF. CDR3 sequence (DNA): TGTGCCAGCTCACCACCAGGGGGAAATGAAAAACTGTTTTTT. The chain is built from TRBV18 and TRBJ1-4, with D perhaps TRBD1 (6 bases). V was pared by 0 bases and J by 5 bases, with 7 bases between. The length of the CDR3 is 14 residues. Germline CDR1 reads KGHSH; CDR2 reads LQKENI.

This clone was recorded only once. This chain uses TRBV28 with TRBJ1-4; D not resolved. CDR3 size: 11 residues. Trimming took 6 bases from V and 12 from J, leaving 11 bases between them. Germline-derived CDR1 and CDR2 are MDHEN and SYDVKM. The CDR3 loop is CASSERVELFF. The CDR3 DNA reads TGTGCCAGCAGCGAGAGGGTAGAACTGTTTTTT.

This clone was seen a handful of times. The CDR3 sequence is CASNHGPFRQGRRNSPLHF. The CDR3 DNA reads TGTGCCAGCAACCATGGCCCCTTCCGACAGGGGAGAAGAAATTCACCCCTCCACTTT. The chain combines TRBV28 with TRBJ1-6; 8 positions agree with TRBD1. The junction had 21 bases not matched to a gene; V was cut back by 7 bases and J by 7 bases. Germline V gene lookup returns CDR1 MDHEN and CDR2 SYDVKM. CDR3 length: 19 amino acids.

The V call is TRBV7-9, the J call TRBJ1-5, with D unclear. Per the germline V gene, CDR1 is SEHNR and CDR2 is FQNEAQ (reference sequence). V was trimmed by 1 base and J by 4 bases, leaving 14 bases between them. This CDR3 contains 16 residues. CDR3 sequence reads: CASSLEVSAGNQPQHF. The CDR3 DNA is TGTGCCAGCAGCTTAGAGGTATCGGCGGGGAATCAGCCCCAGCATTTT.

The chain joins TRBV24-1 to TRBJ2-4, with D tentatively TRBD2 (6 bases). V gave up 3 bases and J gave up 7 bases, with 6 bases separating them. The CDR3 consists of 12 residues. CDR1 is KGHDR, CDR2 SFDVKD, per germline. CDR3 loop: CATSDRGNIQYF. The CDR3, as DNA: TGTGCCACCAGTGATCGGGGGAACATTCAGTACTTC.

The chain couples TRBV28 to TRBJ1-2; D not resolved. With 4 bases removed from V and 8 bases from J, the gap between germline ends came to 23 bases. Germline CDR1 MDHEN, CDR2 SYDVKM. The CDR3 covers 16 residues. The DNA for the CDR3 is TGTGCCAGCAGTTCCCCGGGTCAGAACCCACAATGGGGCTACACCTTC. Residues: CASSSPGQNPQWGYTF.

CDR3 protein: CASSLKTTGTVQETQYF. In nucleotides, the CDR3 is TGTGCCAGCTCATTGAAAACCACGGGAACCGTCCAAGAGACCCAGTACTTC. The chain joins TRBV18 to TRBJ2-5, with D possibly being TRBD2 (5 bases). This CDR3 has 17 residues. The V and J ends lost 5 bases and 1 base respectively, with 20 bases between them. The germline CDR1 and CDR2 sequences are KGHSH and LQKENI.

The V and J genes are TRBV19 and TRBJ2-2; a weak D match, TRBD1 (5 bases). Trimming left V 4 bases short and J 4 bases short, with 10 bases between. From germline, CDR1 is LNHDA and CDR2 SQIVND (reference sequence). CDR3 length equals 14 residues. The CDR3 is CASSTDISTGELFF. The CDR3 region has the DNA TGTGCCAGTAGTACGGACATATCCACCGGGGAGCTGTTTTTT. The variable domain in full, completed from reference TRBV19 and TRBJ2-2, reads DGGITQSPKYLFRKEGQNVTLSCEQNLNHDAMYWYRQDPGQGLRLIYYSQIVNDFQKGDIAEGYSVSREKKESFPLTVTSAQKNPTAFYLCASSTDISTGELFFGEGSRLTVL.

This chain joins TRBV4-1 and TRBJ2-2; D gene uncertain. This CDR3 contains 17 residues. Trimming took 4 bases from V and 0 from J, leaving 15 bases between them. CDR1 MGHRA and CDR2 YSYEKL come from the germline V gene. The CDR3 protein is CASSRFRGMSNTGELFF. CDR3 nucleotide sequence: TGCGCCAGCAGCCGCTTCCGCGGAATGTCGAACACCGGGGAGCTGTTTTTT.

V usage is TRBV29-1 and J usage is TRBJ1-6; possible D gene TRBD1, 6 bases. Germline V gene data show CDR1 as SQVTM and CDR2 as ANQGSEA. The CDR3 runs to 13 residues. Trimming pared 7 bases from V and 2 bases from J, leaving 9 bases between. For the CDR3, the DNA is TGCAGCGCCCGGGACACCTATAATTCACCCCTCCACTTT. Translating gives CSARDTYNSPLHF.

The chain carries TRBV28 and TRBJ2-7, with D maybe TRBD1 (6 bases). The CDR3 is made up of 13 amino acids. Germline CDR1 is MDHEN and CDR2 is SYDVKM. V lost 6 bases to trimming and J lost 6 bases, with 15 bases between them. CDR3 in amino acids: CASRSRGTSEQYF. The DNA for the CDR3 is TGTGCCAGCAGGTCAAGGGGGACGAGCGAGCAGTACTTC.

V usage is TRBV19 and J usage is TRBJ1-2; TRBD1 agrees at 8 bases. The V segment lost 4 bases and the J segment 6 bases; nucleotides outside the gene matches: 10. This CDR3 has 15 residues. CDR1 is LNHDA, CDR2 SQIVND, per germline (reference sequence). The CDR3 is CASSRLETGVDGYTF. CDR3 DNA sequence: TGTGCCAGTAGTAGATTGGAGACAGGGGTAGATGGCTACACCTTC.

The chain is built from TRBV28 and TRBJ2-7; 13 nucleotides agree with TRBD2. The V and J ends lost 4 bases and 3 bases, in that order; junction bases with no gene match: 12. CDR1 and CDR2 (germline): MDHEN, SYDVKM. The length of the CDR3 is 18 residues. The CDR3 sequence: CASSSTPWTSGSIYEQYF. Written as DNA, the CDR3 is TGTGCCAGCAGTTCCACCCCCTGGACTAGCGGGAGTATCTACGAGCAGTACTTC.

This clone appeared once. The chain is built from TRBV5-6 and TRBJ1-4, with D possibly being TRBD1 (6 bases). Between the trimmed V and J ends, which lost 4 bases and 3 bases, there was a span of 16 bases. The CDR3 runs to 16 residues. Germline-derived CDR1 and CDR2 are SGHDT and YYEEEE. The CDR3 is CASSNLQGRSNEKLFF. CDR3 bases: TGTGCCAGCAGCAACCTACAGGGAAGGTCTAATGAAAAACTGTTTTTT.

V usage is TRBV30 and J usage is TRBJ1-3; 7 bases fit TRBD1. CDR1 is GTSNPN, CDR2 SVGIG, per germline (reference sequence). Germline trimming cut 5 bases from V and 0 bases from J; bases unmatched to any gene: 7. CDR3 size: 15 residues. The CDR3 bases are TGTGCCTGGCGCTTGACAGGGCCCTCTGGAAACACCATATATTTT. It codes for CAWRLTGPSGNTIYF.

This chain links TRBV9 with TRBJ2-5; unclear D gene. The germline V gene has CDR1 SGDLS and CDR2 YYNGEE. The CDR3 length is 14 residues. Trimming took off 3 bases at V and 5 bases at J, with 14 bases between the two ends. Here the CDR3 reads CASSGNVGSETQYF. The CDR3 region has the DNA TGTGCCAGCAGCGGAAATGTCGGGTCCGAGACCCAGTACTTC.

V is TRBV2 and J is TRBJ2-7; D possibly corresponds to TRBD1 (7 bases). Per germline, CDR1 SNHLY and CDR2 FYNNEI. The CDR3 loop spans 15 amino acids. Trimming removed 6 bases at V and 3 bases at J, with 18 bases between. DNA of the CDR3: TGTGCCAGCAGAGCTCAGGGGGGTTCGGGCTACGAGCAGTACTTC. The encoded protein is CASRAQGGSGYEQYF.

This clone has only one observation. The chain carries TRBV7-9 and TRBJ1-1; unclear D gene. The CDR3 runs 13 residues. Per the germline V gene, CDR1 is SEHNR and CDR2 is FQNEAQ (reference sequence). V gave up 5 bases and J gave up 5 bases, with 12 bases separating them. The CDR3 DNA reads TGTGCCAGCAGCAGAACTGGAGGGACTGAAGCTTTCTTT. Translating gives CASSRTGGTEAFF.

The chain recombines TRBV7-2 with TRBJ1-1; 7 bases line up with TRBD1. There are 17 residues in the CDR3. V dropped 4 bases and J dropped 7; count of bases not matched to a gene: 18. Germline CDR1 is SGHTA and CDR2 is FQGNSA. CDR3 amino acids: CASSSSVPGGIRGEAFF. CDR3 nucleotides: TGTGCCAGCAGCTCCAGCGTCCCAGGGGGGATCCGTGGTGAAGCTTTCTTT. The full variable domain, with the rest looked up from reference TRBV7-2 and TRBJ1-1, is GAGVSQSPSNKVTEKGKDVELRCDPISGHTALYWYRQSLGQGLEFLIYFQGNSAPDKSGLPSDRFSAERTGGSVSTLTIQRTQQEDSAVYLCASSSSVPGGIRGEAFFGQGTRLTVV.